This TCR beta chain was observed in a study of T cells after yellow fever vaccination. Trimming took off 3 bases at V and 13 bases at J, with 16 bases between the two ends. The CDR3 consists of 12 residues. Germline V CDR1 and CDR2: SGHRS, YFSETQ. MiXCR was run by TCRdb on the 5' RACE reads, yielding one entry per CDR3 protein. Counted here are a few hundred thousand distinct CDR3 sequences, less than 7.5% occurring once; the ten biggest clones make up 1.1%. This clonotype has only a few counts. Material: CD4+ T cells sorted from PBMCs, obtained on the day of the yellow fever booster vaccination. The V gene is TRBV5-1, the J gene TRBJ1-2; weak D call: TRBD1 (5 bases). The source is a man aged 25 to 40 who received the YFV17D yellow fever vaccine. The CDR3 loop reads CASSWDRGSGTF. CDR3 coding DNA: TGCGCCAGCAGCTGGGACCGCGGTAGCGGCACCTTC.